The present entry profiles one TCR beta chain with its context. This entry belongs to a study of cytomegalovirus exposure and HLA in healthy donors. The study ran its PCR with 60 Vbeta and 13 Jbeta primers. TCRdb's table, derived via immunoSEQ multiplex PCR, lists solely in-frame clones and lacks some. The sample carries about 160,000 clones, roughly 80% recorded once. Input material: PBMCs. This clonotype was sampled from a girl aged 5 to 17 in good health and CMV-seropositive.

The CDR3: CASSSGQGALTYEQYF. The DNA for the CDR3 is TGCGCCAGCAGCAGCGGACAGGGGGCTTTAACCTACGAGCAGTACTTC. The gene calls are TRBV5-1 and TRBJ2-7; 11 bases map to TRBD1. Germline values: CDR1 SGHRS, CDR2 YFSETQ. The CDR3 has 16 amino acids. V gave up 4 bases and J gave up 2 bases; unmatched junction bases: 8.